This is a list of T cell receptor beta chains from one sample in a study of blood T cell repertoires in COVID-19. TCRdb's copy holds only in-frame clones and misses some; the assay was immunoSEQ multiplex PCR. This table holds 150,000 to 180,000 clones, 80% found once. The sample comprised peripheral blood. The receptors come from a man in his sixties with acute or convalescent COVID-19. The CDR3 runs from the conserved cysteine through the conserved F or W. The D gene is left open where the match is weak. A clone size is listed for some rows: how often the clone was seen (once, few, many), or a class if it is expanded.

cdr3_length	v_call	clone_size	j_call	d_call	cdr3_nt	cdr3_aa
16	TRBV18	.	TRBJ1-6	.	TGTGCCAGCTCACCACAGAGAAACACTAATAATTCACCCCTCCACTTT	CASSPQRNTNNSPLHF
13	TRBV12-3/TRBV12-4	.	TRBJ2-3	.	TGTGCCAGCAGTTTTGCGGATCGAGATACGCAGTATTTT	CASSFADRDTQYF
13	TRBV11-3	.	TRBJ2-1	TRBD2	TGTGCCAGCAGCTATACTAGCGTTGGTGAGCAGTTCTTC	CASSYTSVGEQFF
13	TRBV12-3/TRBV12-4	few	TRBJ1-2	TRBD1	TGTGCCAGCAGTTTCCAGGGGGACTATGGCTACACCTTC	CASSFQGDYGYTF
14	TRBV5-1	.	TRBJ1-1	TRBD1	TGCGCCAGCAGCGCGGGACAGCTGAACACTGAAGCTTTCTTT	CASSAGQLNTEAFF
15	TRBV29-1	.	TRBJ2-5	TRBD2	TGCAGCGGATACGATAGCGGGAGGGGACAAGAGACCCAGTACTTC	CSGYDSGRGQETQYF
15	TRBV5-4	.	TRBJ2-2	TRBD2	TGTGCCAGCAGACGCGGGGGGTCAGGCACCGGGGAGCTGTTTTTT	CASRRGGSGTGELFF
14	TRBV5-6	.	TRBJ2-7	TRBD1	TGTGCCAGCAGACAGACAGGGGGCGAATACGAGCAGTACTTC	CASRQTGGEYEQYF
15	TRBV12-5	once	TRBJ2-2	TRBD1	TGTGCTAGTGGCTCAGGACAGGGTGGTACCGGGGAGCTGTTTTTT	CASGSGQGGTGELFF
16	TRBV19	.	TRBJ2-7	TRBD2	TGTGCCAGTAGTATATTCATAACTAGCGGGACTTCTGAGCAGTACTTC	CASSIFITSGTSEQYF
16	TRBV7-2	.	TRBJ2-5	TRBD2	TGTGCCAGCAGCTTAGTTAGCGGGGGGGCCGAGGGGACCCAGTACTTC	CASSLVSGGAEGTQYF
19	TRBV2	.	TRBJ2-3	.	TGTGCCAGCAGTGAAGCGGGCGGGGTACTTATAACTAGCACAGATACGCAGTATTTT	CASSEAGGVLITSTDTQYF
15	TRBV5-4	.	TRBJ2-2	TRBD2	TGTGCCAGCAGGGCGGCGCGGGGACTAACGGGGGAGCTGTTTTTT	CASRAARGLTGELFF
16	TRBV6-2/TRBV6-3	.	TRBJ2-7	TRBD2	TGTGCCAGCAGTTACTCGAAGAGCGGGAGAGTATACGAGCAGTACTTC	CASSYSKSGRVYEQYF
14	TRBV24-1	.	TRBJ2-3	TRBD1	TGTGCCACGAGGGGGGACAGGAACACAGATACGCAGTATTTT	CATRGDRNTDTQYF
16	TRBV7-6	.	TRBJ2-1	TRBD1	TGTGCCAGCAGCTTTGGACAGGGGCGATCCTACAATGAGCAGTTCTTC	CASSFGQGRSYNEQFF